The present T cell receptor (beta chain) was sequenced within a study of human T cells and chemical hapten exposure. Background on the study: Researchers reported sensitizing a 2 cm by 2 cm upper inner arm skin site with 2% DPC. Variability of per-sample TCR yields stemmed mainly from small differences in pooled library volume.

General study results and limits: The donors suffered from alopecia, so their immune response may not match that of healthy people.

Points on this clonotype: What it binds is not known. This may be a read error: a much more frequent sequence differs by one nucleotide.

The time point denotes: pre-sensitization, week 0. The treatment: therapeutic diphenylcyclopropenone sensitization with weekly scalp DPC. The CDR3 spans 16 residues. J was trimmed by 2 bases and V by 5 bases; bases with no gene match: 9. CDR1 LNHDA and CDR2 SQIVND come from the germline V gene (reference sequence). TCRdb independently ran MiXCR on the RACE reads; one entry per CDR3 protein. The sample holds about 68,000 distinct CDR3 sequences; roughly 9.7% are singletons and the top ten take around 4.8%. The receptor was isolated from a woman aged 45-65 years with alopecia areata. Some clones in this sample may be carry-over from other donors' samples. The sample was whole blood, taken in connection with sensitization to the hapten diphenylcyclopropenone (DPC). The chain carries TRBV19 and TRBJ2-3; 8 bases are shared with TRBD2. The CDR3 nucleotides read TGTGCCAGTAGTGTGGGACTAGTGGGACCCACAGATACGCAGTATTTT. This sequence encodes CASSVGLVGPTDTQYF. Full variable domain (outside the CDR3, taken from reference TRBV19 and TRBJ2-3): DGGITQSPKYLFRKEGQNVTLSCEQNLNHDAMYWYRQDPGQGLRLIYYSQIVNDFQKGDIAEGYSVSREKKESFPLTVTSAQKNPTAFYLCASSVGLVGPTDTQYFGPGTRLTVL.